The entry below describes one TCR beta chain. This clone was found once. Its antigen target is currently unknown. Nothing much larger sits one base from this clone, and base qualities are not available. These data are taken from a study of long-term antiretroviral therapy in people with HIV (dated by TCRdb to 2022 to 2024). Regarding the complete study: The earliest samples were collected about a decade before the 2015 WHO recommendation for immediate ART, when ART was typically delayed until CD4 counts fell. This retrospective serial study examined whether starting ART and sustained HIV suppression were associated with changes in the composition and diversity of the TRB repertoire in peripheral blood. A total of fewer than 250 cryopreserved PBMC samples came from a few dozen adults with confirmed HIV infection and were collected serially over a mean of roughly six years (range 1-12). Among the 25 to 30 participants with HIV, eleven were female. No cross-contamination during QIAcube processing was seen in test extractions of a monoclonal T-cell line run alongside around 31 polyclonal samples.

Study-wide conclusions, independent of this receptor: No data were available on ART adherence, viral resistance or therapy changes, limiting inferences about post-ART repertoire changes. The samples span the years 2004 to 2017, and the ART regimens used may be less effective than current regimens. Compared with controls, HIV repertoires had narrower CDR3 length ranges, and the network structure pointed to an antigen-experienced repertoire that shifted only slightly toward naive after ART. Because pre-ART samples had limited cell numbers, profiling was done on unsorted PBMC rather than on sorted CD4+ and CD8+ T cells. A significant increase in TRB diversity was found to be associated with ART initiation, although TRB diversity was observed to remain significantly below that of transplant donor controls even after long-term ART. Since PBMC availability was limited, sequencing covered only the TCR beta chain, with no alpha chain pairing. Expanded TRB clones identified before ART initiation dominated the repertoire at all time points, although this dominance fluctuated and declined in many PLHIV after ART.

The immunoSEQ hsTCRB v3.0 assay was used at survey level resolution to sequence the TRB variable region. The targeted TRB sequencing depth was about 40,000-55,000 T-cell genomes per sample. Pooled TRB libraries were sequenced on an Illumina MiSeq with a v3 150-cycle kit. For the original study's pipeline: Analysis of repertoires was carried out in R inside a reproducible Nextflow workflow spanning QC, data transformation and analysis. LymphoSeq2, an R package for AIRR-Seq data exploration, was used to implement custom analyses. A handful of samples that produced fewer than 5000 total TRB sequences were removed, so 150 to 200 HIV repertoires were analyzed. Among the 190 or so HIV repertoires that were kept, roughly 58 were collected before ART initiation and more than 120 were collected after ART initiation. Each repertoire was downsampled to 5000 TRB nucleotide sequences, and summary statistics were averaged across 100 downsampling iterations. The analysis kept only TRB sequences whose CDR3 regions were at least seven amino acids long. Diversity was assessed using a clonality score derived from Shannon entropy and using the Gini coefficient. In the repertoire networks, any two of the top 5000 CDR3 amino acid sequences were linked whenever the two sequences differed by an edit distance of one. For TRB CDR3 amino acid sequences, antigen specificity groups and MHC restriction were predicted with GLIPH2. Known CMV, EBV, HIV or tissue antigen associations were flagged by matching CDR3 amino acid sequences against VDJdb and McPAS-TCR. Pre-ART, post-ART and control groups were compared with Wilcoxon signed-rank tests and Holm-Bonferroni correction. TCRdb took over this immuneACCESS table, retaining in-frame rearrangements with V and J assigned. Such tables are incomplete; in checked studies, under half of the missing clones stem from an unresolved V gene, and the remainder is unexplained. The V and J calls and clone size come from that table; D and trimming were worked out from the DNA. This sample lists about 20,000 clones; approximately 83% were detected once. Of the sample, about 9% falls within the top ten clones.

The CDR1 and CDR2 encoded by the germline V gene are SGHRS and YFSETQ. Relative to germline, V is 6 bases shorter and J is 1 base shorter, with 10 bases between their ends. From the cysteine up to the phenylalanine, the CDR3 has a length of 13 residues. Only the CDR3 DNA is retained, 39 bases long and in frame from the first base. Inclusion was restricted to participants for whom at least one PBMC sample before ART initiation and at least two post-ART samples were available. Every participant with HIV received treatment in the United States of America. Cryopreserved samples of about 0.95-11 million PBMC were thawed and washed before DNA extraction. At the time of the earliest PBMC sample for each participant with HIV, ages ranged from about 23 to 60 years. PBMC samples were contributed by each participant from 1-4 timepoints before ART initiation and 2-8 timepoints after ART initiation, with a median of 7 samples. Serial HIV viral load, CD4+ T-cell count, ART history and demographic data were obtained for every participant. Using a Qiagen kit on a QIAcube, genomic DNA was extracted from unsorted PBMC, with samples processed in batches of 12.

The rearranged chain carries TRBV5-1 and TRBJ1-1; the D gene cannot be resolved reliably. The sample was unsorted PBMCs, taken 1.2 years after starting antiretroviral therapy. The receptor was derived from a woman in her forties with HIV. The DNA sequence is as follows: TGCGCCAGCATGATAAACCCGAACACTGAAGCTTTCTTT. It codes for CASMINPNTEAFF.